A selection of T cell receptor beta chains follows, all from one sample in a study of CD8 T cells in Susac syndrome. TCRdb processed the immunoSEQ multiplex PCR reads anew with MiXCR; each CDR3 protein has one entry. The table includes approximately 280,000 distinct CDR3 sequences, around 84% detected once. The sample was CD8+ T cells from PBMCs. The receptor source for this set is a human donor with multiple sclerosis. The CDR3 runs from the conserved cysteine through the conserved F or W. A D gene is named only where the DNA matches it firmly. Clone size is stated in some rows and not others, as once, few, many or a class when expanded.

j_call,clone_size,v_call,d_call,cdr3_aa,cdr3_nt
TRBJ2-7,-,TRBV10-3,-,CAIMESYEQYF,TGTGCCATCATGGAATCCTACGAGCAGTACTTC
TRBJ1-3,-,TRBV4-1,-,CASSQELQRKSGNTIYF,TGCGCCAGCAGCCAAGAGCTGCAAAGAAAATCCGGAAACACCATATATTTT
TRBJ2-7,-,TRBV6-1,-,CASSPATVTTNEQYF,TGTGCCAGCAGTCCGGCGACGGTGACGACGAACGAGCAGTACTTC
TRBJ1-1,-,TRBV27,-,CASSLRVRDIGRGTEAFF,TGTGCCAGCAGTTTGCGCGTGAGAGACATAGGGAGGGGCACTGAAGCTTTCTTT
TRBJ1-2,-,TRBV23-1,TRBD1,CASPGQPLNYGYTF,TGCGCCAGTCCGGGACAGCCTCTTAACTATGGCTACACCTTC
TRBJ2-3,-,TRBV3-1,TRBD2,CASSQVPRGGLTDTQYF,TGTGCCAGCAGCCAAGTCCCAAGGGGAGGGCTTACAGATACGCAGTATTTT
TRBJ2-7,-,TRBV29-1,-,CSVEGGEGYEQYF,TGCAGCGTTGAGGGGGGAGAGGGCTACGAGCAGTACTTC
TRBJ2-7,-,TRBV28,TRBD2,CASSLTLREASYEQYF,TGTGCCAGCAGTTTGACTCTTCGGGAGGCGTCCTACGAGCAGTACTTC
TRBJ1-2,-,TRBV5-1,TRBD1,CASNLGVGTGAIYGYTF,TGCGCCAGCAACTTGGGAGTTGGGACAGGGGCGATCTATGGCTACACCTTC
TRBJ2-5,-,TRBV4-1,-,CASSQDGEETQYF,TGCGCCAGCAGCCAAGACGGTGAAGAGACCCAGTACTTC
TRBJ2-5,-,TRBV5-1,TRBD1,CASSATGGKETQYF,TGCGCCAGCAGCGCTACAGGGGGTAAAGAGACCCAGTACTTC
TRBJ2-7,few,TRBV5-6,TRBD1,CASSLLGGHEQYF,TGTGCCAGCAGCTTGCTAGGGGGCCACGAGCAGTACTTC
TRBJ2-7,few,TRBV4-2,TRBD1,CASSQDRTGDTYEQYF,TGTGCCAGCAGCCAAGACCGAACAGGGGATACCTACGAGCAGTACTTC
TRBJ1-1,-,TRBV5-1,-,CASSPKPGTSTEAFF,TGCGCCAGCAGCCCGAAACCAGGGACTTCCACTGAAGCTTTCTTT
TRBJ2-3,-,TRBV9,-,CASSTWGSTDTQYF,TGTGCCAGCAGCACATGGGGGAGCACAGATACGCAGTATTTT
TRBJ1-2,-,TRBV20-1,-,CSPGGYTF,TGCAGTCCCGGGGGCTACACCTTC
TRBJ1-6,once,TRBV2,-,CASGGEEDFSSYNSPLHF,TGTGCCAGCGGTGGCGAAGAAGACTTTAGCTCCTATAATTCACCCCTCCACTTT
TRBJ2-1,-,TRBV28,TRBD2,CASSGVGLAGVNEQFF,TGTGCCAGCAGTGGAGTTGGACTAGCGGGAGTTAATGAGCAGTTCTTC
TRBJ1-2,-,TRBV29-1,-,CSVEPEFGGPTYGYTF,TGCAGCGTTGAGCCCGAGTTTGGAGGGCCAACCTATGGCTACACCTTC
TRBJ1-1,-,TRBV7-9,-,CASSPARTEAFF,TGTGCCAGCAGCCCCGCCCGGACTGAAGCTTTCTTT
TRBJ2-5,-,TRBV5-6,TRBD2,CASGTAGGTSQETQYF,TGTGCCAGCGGAACGGCGGGAGGTACATCACAAGAGACCCAGTACTTC
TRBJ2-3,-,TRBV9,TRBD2,CASSSGGGATDTQYF,TGTGCCAGCAGCTCGGGAGGGGGGGCTACAGATACGCAGTATTTT
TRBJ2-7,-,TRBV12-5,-,CASGPGSEQYF,TGTGCTAGTGGTCCCGGATCCGAGCAGTACTTC
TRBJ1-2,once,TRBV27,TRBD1,CASSGIPPGGGRYGYTF,TGTGCCAGCAGTGGCATACCCCCAGGGGGGGGTAGATATGGCTACACCTTC
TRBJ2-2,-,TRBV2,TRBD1,CATGTGGVGELFF,TGTGCCACCGGGACAGGGGGCGTCGGGGAGCTGTTTTTT
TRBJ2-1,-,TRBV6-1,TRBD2,CASSALPGLAANEQFF,TGTGCCAGCAGTGCACTCCCGGGACTAGCGGCCAATGAGCAGTTCTTC
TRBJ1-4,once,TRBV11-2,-,CASTTPRGASNEKLFF,TGTGCCAGCACCACCCCCCGAGGGGCCTCAAATGAAAAACTGTTTTTT
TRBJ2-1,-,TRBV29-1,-,CSVGGSGSHNEQFF,TGCAGCGTTGGAGGTAGCGGTTCCCACAATGAGCAGTTCTTC
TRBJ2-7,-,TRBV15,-,CATSRDRSRTFIEQYF,TGTGCCACCAGCAGAGATAGGTCCCGGACGTTCATCGAGCAGTACTTC
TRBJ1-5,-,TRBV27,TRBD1,CASSPRTGVQPQHF,TGTGCCAGCAGTCCCCGGACAGGGGTCCAGCCCCAGCATTTT
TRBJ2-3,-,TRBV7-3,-,CASSLTSHWITDTQYF,TGTGCCAGCAGCTTAACTAGCCACTGGATCACAGATACGCAGTATTTT
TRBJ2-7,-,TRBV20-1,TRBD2,CSAETSGSYEQYF,TGCAGTGCTGAAACTAGCGGGAGTTACGAGCAGTACTTC
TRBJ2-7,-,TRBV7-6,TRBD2,CASTPGLAAYEQYF,TGTGCCAGCACCCCGGGACTAGCGGCCTACGAGCAGTACTTC
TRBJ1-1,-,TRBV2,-,CASSDKPAGSLNTEAFF,TGTGCCAGCAGTGATAAGCCGGCAGGGTCCCTGAACACTGAAGCTTTCTTT
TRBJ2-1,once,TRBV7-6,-,CASSLALGSYNEQFF,TGTGCCAGCAGCTTAGCGCTGGGCTCCTACAATGAGCAGTTCTTC
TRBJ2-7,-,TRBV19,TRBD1,CASSMADRGLEQYF,TGTGCCAGTAGTATGGCGGACAGGGGGCTGGAGCAGTACTTC
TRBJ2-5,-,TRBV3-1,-,CASSQDEFNQETQYF,TGTGCCAGCAGCCAAGATGAGTTTAACCAAGAGACCCAGTACTTC
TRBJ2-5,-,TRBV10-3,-,CAISEGLKETQYF,TGTGCCATCAGTGAGGGCCTAAAAGAGACCCAGTACTTC
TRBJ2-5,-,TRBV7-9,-,CASSLAQGIETQYF,TGTGCCAGCAGCTTAGCCCAGGGAATAGAGACCCAGTACTTC
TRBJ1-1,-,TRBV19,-,CASSMSWTEAFF,TGTGCCAGTAGTATGTCGTGGACTGAAGCTTTCTTT
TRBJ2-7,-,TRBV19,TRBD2,CASSIVWGSGREQYF,TGTGCCAGTAGTATAGTCTGGGGTAGCGGGAGAGAGCAGTACTTC
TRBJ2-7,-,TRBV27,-,CASGTGSIYEQYF,TGTGCCAGCGGCACAGGGAGTATATACGAGCAGTACTTC
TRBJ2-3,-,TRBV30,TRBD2,CAWSPKVGRDTDTQYF,TGTGCCTGGAGTCCCAAAGTGGGGAGGGACACAGATACGCAGTATTTT
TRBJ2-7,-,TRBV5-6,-,CASSSGSDYEQYF,TGTGCCAGCAGCTCAGGCAGTGACTACGAGCAGTACTTC
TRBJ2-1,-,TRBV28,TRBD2,CASSPRTSGAEQFF,TGTGCCAGCAGTCCCAGGACTAGCGGGGCTGAGCAGTTCTTC
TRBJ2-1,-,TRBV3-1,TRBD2,CASSLTSGVNEQFF,TGTGCCAGCAGCCTGACTAGCGGGGTAAATGAGCAGTTCTTC
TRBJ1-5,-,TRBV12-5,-,CASGLPNQPQHF,TGTGCTAGTGGTCTTCCAAATCAGCCCCAGCATTTT
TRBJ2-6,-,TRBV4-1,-,CASSSRAASGANVLTF,TGCGCCAGCAGCTCCCGGGCCGCCTCTGGGGCCAACGTCCTGACTTTC
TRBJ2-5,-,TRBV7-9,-,CASTSYLQYLQETQYF,TGTGCCAGCACCTCGTACCTACAGTACCTACAAGAGACCCAGTACTTC
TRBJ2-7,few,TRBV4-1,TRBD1,CASSPNRGYEQYF,TGCGCCAGCAGCCCCAACAGGGGTTACGAGCAGTACTTC